The entry below gives a single T cell receptor (beta chain) sequence along with its context. These data are taken from a study of blood T cell repertoires in COVID-19. Some clones are missing from TCRdb's copy, which holds only in-frame ones; the method was immunoSEQ multiplex PCR. The sample gives about 360,000 clones, around four fifths of which show up once; about 3% is in the top ten. Germline V gene data show CDR1 as SGDLS and CDR2 as YYNGEE. The CDR3 length is 14 residues. The junction had 0 bases not matched to a gene; V was cut back by 3 bases and J by 2 bases. The TCR sequence derives from a man aged 25-40 years with active or convalescent COVID-19. The rearrangement joins TRBV9 to TRBJ2-5; TRBD2 matches 11 bases. The sequenced material came from peripheral blood. CDR3 region: CASSASGGQETQYF. For the CDR3, the DNA is TGTGCCAGCAGCGCTAGCGGGGGGCAAGAGACCCAGTACTTC. Using reference TRBV9 and TRBJ2-5 for the parts outside the CDR3, the full variable domain is DSGVTQTPKHLITATGQRVTLRCSPRSGDLSVYWYQQSLDQGLQFLIQYYNGEERAKGNILERFSAQQFPDLHSELNLSSLELGDSALYFCASSASGGQETQYFGPGTRLLVL.